The present TCR beta chain was sequenced within a study of T cell responses to AZD1222 COVID-19 vaccine. Study-level points and caveats: White British donors predominated, females outnumbered males, and clonal diversity was possibly underestimated. Repertoires were obtained solely post-peak T cell response.

Method: immunoSEQ multiplex PCR; TCRdb's copy keeps in-frame clones and lacks some. The sample records 65,000 to 70,000 clones, around four fifths being singletons. The CDR3 is 15 amino acids. V gave up 4 bases and J gave up 3 bases; unmatched junction bases: 6. CDR1 is LNHDA and CDR2 is SQIVND in the germline V gene (reference sequence). This clone was recorded only once. Its specificity is not known. The origin of this receptor is an adult in good health. Sample: peripheral blood, taken on day 0 of AZD1222 vaccination. The chain recombines TRBV19 with TRBJ2-3; 8 bases align to TRBD1. The CDR3 reads CASSSPGGGTDTQYF. In DNA, the CDR3 is TGTGCCAGTAGTAGCCCAGGGGGCGGGACAGATACGCAGTATTTT.